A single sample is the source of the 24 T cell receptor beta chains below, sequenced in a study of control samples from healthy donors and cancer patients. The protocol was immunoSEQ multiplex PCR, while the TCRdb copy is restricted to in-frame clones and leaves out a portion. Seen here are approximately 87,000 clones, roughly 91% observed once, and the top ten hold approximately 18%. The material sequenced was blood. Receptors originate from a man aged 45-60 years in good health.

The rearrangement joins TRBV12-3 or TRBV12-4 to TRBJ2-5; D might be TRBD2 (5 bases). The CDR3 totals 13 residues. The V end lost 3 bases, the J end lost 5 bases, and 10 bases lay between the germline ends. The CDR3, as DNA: TGTGCCAGCAGTTTGAGAGGGTGGGAGACCCAGTACTTC. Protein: CASSLRGWETQYF.

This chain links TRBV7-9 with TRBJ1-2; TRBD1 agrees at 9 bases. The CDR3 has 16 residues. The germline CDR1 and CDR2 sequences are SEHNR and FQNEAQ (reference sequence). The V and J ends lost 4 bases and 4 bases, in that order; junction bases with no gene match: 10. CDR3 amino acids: CASSSIGTGLTYGYTF. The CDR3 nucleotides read TGTGCCAGCAGCTCAATCGGGACAGGGCTAACCTATGGCTACACCTTC.

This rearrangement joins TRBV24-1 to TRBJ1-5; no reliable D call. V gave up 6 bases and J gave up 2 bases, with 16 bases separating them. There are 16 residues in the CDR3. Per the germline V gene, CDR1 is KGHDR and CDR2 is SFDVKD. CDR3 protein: CATSPRGGIGNQPQHF. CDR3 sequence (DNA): TGTGCCACCAGTCCTCGGGGAGGGATCGGCAATCAGCCCCAGCATTTT.

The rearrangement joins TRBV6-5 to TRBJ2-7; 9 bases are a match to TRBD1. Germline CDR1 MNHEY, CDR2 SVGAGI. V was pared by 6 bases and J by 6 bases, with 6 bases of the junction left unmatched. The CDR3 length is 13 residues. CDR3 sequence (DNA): TGTGCCAGCAGCACCGGGACAGGGTTCGAGCAGTACTTC. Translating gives CASSTGTGFEQYF.

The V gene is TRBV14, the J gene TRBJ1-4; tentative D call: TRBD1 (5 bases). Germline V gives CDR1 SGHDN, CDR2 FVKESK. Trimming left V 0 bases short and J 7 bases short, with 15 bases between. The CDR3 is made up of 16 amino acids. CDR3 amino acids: CASSQDSIGQVEKLFF. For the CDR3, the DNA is TGTGCCAGCAGCCAAGATAGTATAGGACAAGTTGAAAAACTGTTTTTT.

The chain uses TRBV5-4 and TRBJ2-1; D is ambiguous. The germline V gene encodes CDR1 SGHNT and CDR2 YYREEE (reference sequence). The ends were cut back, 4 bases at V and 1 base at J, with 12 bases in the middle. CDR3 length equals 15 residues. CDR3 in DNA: TGTGCCAGCAGCCTCCCCGGGTCGTCCTACAATGAGCAGTTCTTC. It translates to CASSLPGSSYNEQFF.

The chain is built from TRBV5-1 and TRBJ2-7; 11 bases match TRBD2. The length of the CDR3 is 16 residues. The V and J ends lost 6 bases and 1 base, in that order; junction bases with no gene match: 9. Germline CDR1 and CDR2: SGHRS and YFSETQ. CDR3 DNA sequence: TGCGCCAGCAACCCGGGTCTAGCGGGGGGATCCTACGAGCAGTACTTC. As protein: CASNPGLAGGSYEQYF.

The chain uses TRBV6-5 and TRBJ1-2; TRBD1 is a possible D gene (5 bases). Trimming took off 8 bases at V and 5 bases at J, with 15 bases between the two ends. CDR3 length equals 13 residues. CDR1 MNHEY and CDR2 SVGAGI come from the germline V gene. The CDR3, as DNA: TGTGCCAGCCAAGGAGACAGCGCTTATGGCTACACCTTC. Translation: CASQGDSAYGYTF.

CDR3 in DNA: TGTGCCAGCGGCGGGGGGTTTAATTCACCCCTCCACTTT. Its translation is CASGGGFNSPLHF. The chain couples TRBV6-6 to TRBJ1-6; a weak D match, TRBD1 (5 bases). CDR1 is MNHNY and CDR2 is SVGAGI in the germline V gene (reference sequence). The CDR3 contains 13 residues. V was trimmed by 8 bases and J by 6 bases, leaving 11 bases between them.

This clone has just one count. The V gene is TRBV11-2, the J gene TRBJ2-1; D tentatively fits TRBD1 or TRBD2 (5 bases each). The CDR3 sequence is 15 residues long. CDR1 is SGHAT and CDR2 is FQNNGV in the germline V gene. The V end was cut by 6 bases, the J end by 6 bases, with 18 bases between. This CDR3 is CASSKPGRQLNEQFF. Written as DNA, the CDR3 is TGTGCCAGCAGTAAACCGGGACGTCAGCTCAATGAGCAGTTCTTC. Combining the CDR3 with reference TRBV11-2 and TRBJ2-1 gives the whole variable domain EAGVAQSPRYKIIEKRQSVAFWCNPISGHATLYWYQQILGQGPKLLIQFQNNGVVDDSQLPKDRFSAERLKGVDSTLKIQPAKLEDSAVYLCASSKPGRQLNEQFFGPGTRLTVL.

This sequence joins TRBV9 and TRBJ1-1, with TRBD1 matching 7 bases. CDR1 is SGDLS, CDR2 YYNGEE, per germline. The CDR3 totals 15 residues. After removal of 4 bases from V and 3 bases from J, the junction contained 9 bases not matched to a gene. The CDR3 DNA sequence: TGTGCCAGCAGCCCGAGAGGACAGGCCGACACTGAAGCTTTCTTT. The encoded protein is CASSPRGQADTEAFF.

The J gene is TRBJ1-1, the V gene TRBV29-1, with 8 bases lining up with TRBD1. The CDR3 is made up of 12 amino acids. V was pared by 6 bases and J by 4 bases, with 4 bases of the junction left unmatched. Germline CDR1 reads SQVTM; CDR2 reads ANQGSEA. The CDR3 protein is CSVRQGFTEAFF. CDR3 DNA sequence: TGCAGCGTACGACAGGGGTTCACTGAAGCTTTCTTT.

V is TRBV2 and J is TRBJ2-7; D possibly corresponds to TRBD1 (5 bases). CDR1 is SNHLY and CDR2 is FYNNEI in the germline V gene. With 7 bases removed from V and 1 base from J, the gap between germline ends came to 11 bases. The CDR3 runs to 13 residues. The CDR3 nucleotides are TGTGCCAGCACAGGGCCCCAATCCTACGAGCAGTACTTC. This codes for CASTGPQSYEQYF.

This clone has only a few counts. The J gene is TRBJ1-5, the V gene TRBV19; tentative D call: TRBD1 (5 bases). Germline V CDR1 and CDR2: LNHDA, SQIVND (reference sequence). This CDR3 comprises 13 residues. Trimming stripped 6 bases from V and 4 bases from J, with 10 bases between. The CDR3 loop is CASRQDRNQPQHF. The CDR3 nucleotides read TGTGCCAGTAGACAGGATAGGAATCAGCCCCAGCATTTT.

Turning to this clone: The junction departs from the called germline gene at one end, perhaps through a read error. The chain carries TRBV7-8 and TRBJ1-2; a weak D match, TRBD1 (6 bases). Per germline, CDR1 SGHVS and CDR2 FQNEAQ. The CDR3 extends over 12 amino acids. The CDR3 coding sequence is TGTGCCAGCAGCTTAGGAATTGACAGGATTCCTTTC. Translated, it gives CASSLGIDRIPF.

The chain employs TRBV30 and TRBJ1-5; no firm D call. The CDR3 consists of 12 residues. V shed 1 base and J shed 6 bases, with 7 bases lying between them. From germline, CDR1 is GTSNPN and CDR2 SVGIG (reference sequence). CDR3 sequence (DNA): TGTGCCTGGAGTGGGACGGGTCAGCCCCAGCATTTT. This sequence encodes CAWSGTGQPQHF.

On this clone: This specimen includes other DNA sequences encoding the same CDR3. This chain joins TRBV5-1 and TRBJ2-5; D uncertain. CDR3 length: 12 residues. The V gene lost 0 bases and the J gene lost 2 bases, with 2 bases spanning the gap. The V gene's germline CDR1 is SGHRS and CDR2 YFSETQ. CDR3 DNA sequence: TGCGCCAGCAGCTTGGATCAAGAGACCCAGTACTTC. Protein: CASSLDQETQYF.

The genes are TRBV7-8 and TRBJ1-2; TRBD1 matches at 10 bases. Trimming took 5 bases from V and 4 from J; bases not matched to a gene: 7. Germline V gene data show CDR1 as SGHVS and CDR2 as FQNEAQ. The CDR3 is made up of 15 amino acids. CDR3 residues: CASSERQGAFYGYTF. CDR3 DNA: TGTGCCAGCAGCGAGCGACAGGGGGCTTTCTATGGCTACACCTTC.

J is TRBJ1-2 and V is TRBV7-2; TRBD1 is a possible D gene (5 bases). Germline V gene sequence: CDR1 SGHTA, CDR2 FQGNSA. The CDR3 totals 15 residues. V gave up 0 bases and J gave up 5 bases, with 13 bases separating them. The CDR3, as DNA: TGTGCCAGCAGCTTAGCGGGGGGAGGAAGGTATGGCTACACCTTC. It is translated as CASSLAGGGRYGYTF.

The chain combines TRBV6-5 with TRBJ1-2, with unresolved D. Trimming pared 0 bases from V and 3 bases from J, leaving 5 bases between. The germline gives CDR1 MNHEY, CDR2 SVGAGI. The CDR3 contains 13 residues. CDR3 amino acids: CASSYSPDYGYTF. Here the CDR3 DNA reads TGTGCCAGCAGTTACTCCCCTGACTATGGCTACACCTTC.

Written as DNA, the CDR3 is TGTGCCAGTAGTATAGGACATAACTATGGCTACACCTTC. The encoded protein is CASSIGHNYGYTF. The chain employs TRBV19 and TRBJ1-2; D remains unclear. Germline V gives CDR1 LNHDA, CDR2 SQIVND (reference sequence). The CDR3 runs 13 residues. V lost 1 base to trimming and J lost 1 base, with 4 bases between them. Full variable domain (rest looked up from reference TRBV19 and TRBJ1-2): DGGITQSPKYLFRKEGQNVTLSCEQNLNHDAMYWYRQDPGQGLRLIYYSQIVNDFQKGDIAEGYSVSREKKESFPLTVTSAQKNPTAFYLCASSIGHNYGYTFGSGTRLTVV.

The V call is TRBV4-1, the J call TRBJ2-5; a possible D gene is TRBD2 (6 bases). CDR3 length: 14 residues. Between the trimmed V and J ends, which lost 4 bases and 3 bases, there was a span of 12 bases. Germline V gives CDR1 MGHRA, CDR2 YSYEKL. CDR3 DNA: TGCGCCAGCAGCCTCGGGACTCGGGAAGAGACCCAGTACTTC. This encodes CASSLGTREETQYF.

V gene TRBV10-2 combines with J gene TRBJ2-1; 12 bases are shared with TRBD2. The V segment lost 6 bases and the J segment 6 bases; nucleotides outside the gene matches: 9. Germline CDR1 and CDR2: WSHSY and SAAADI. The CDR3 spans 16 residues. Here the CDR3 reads CASRAPGLAGFNEQFF. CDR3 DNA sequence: TGCGCCAGCAGGGCCCCGGGACTAGCGGGTTTCAATGAGCAGTTCTTC.

In nucleotides, the CDR3 is TGTGCCAGTAGTTCTAGACTGAATTCCTACGAGCAGTACTTC. Translated: CASSSRLNSYEQYF. The rearrangement joins TRBV19 to TRBJ2-7; D is unresolved. This CDR3 comprises 14 residues. The germline CDR1 and CDR2 sequences are LNHDA and SQIVND (reference sequence). V lost 5 bases and J 1 base, leaving 12 bases between the germline ends.